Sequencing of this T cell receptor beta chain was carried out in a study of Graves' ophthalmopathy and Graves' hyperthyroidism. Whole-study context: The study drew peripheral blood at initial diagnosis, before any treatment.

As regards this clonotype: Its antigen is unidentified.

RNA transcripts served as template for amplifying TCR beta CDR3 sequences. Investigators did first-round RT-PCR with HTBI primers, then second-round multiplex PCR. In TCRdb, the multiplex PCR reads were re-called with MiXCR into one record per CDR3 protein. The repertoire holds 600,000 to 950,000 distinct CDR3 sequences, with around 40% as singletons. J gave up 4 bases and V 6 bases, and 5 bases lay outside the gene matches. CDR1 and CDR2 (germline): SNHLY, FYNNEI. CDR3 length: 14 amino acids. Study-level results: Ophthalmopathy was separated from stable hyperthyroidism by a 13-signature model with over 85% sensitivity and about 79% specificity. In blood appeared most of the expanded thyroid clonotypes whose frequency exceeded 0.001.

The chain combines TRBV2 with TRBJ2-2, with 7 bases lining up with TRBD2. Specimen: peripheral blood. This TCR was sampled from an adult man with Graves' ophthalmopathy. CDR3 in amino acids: CASRQLAFTGELFF. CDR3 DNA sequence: TGTGCCAGCAGACAACTAGCGTTCACCGGGGAGCTGTTTTTT.